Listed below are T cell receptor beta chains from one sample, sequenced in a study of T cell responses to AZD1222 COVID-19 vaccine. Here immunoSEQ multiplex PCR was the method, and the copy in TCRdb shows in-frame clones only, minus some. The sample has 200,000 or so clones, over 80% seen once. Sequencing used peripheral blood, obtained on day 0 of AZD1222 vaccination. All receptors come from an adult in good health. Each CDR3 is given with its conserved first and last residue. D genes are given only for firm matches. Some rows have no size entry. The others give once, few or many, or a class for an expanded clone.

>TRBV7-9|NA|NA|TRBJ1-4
CASSYRGGNEKLFF
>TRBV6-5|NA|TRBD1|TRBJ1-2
CASLSRGLGSGYTF
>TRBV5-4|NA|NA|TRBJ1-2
CASSWATGANYGYTF
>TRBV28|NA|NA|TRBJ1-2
CASSSSGADNYGYTF
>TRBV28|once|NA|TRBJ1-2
CASSRILYGYTF
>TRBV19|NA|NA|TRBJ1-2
CASSIRQESRRGYTF
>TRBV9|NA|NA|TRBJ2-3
CASSVGDTQYF
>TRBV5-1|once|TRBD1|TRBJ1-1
CASSADRDTEAFF
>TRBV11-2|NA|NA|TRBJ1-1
CASSPRGTEAFF
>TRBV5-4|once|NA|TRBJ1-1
CASSFGRNTEAFF
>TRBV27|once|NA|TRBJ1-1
CASSSGIPYEAFF
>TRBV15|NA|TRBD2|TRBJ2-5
CATSIGGLAGVETQYF
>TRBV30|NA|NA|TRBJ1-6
CAWSAIGSPLHF
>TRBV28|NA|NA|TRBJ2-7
CASSRNRFGEQYF
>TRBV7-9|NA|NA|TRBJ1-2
CASSPGAASGDYTF
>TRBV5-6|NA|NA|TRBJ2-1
CASRSSRRTSYNEQFF
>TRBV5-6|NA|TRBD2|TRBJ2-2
CASSLMTSGGSTGELFF
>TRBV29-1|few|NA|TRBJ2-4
CSVANKGIQYF
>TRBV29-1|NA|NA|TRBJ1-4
CSVGRGIAANEKLFF
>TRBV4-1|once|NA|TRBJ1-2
CASSRQPDGPEGYTF
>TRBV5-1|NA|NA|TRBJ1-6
CASSFSGLRDSPLHF
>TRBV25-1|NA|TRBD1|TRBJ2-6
CASSEAQGAGANVLTF
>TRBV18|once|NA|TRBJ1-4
CASSPGQGEKLFF
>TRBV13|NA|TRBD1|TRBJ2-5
CASSLGTGEETQYF
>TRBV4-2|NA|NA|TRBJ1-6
CASSQDLMNPNRYYNSPLHF
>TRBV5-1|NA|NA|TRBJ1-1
CASSPGGSMRGNTEAFF
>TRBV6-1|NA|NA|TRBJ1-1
CASSERGRVGNAFF
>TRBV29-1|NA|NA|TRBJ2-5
CSVANTRLETQYF
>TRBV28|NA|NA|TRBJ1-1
CASSLPKPGATEAFF
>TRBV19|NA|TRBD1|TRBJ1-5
CASSIGFRGNQPQHF
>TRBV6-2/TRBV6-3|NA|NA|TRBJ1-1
CASSFFPAVNTEAFF
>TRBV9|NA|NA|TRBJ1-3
CASSLPGDTIYF
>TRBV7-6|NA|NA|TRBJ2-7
CASSLAETVYEQYF
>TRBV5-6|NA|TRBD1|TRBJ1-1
CASSWRDRSPTEAFF
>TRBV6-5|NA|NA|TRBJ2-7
CASSLKNLQYF
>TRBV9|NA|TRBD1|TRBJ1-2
CASSVVTGDGYTF
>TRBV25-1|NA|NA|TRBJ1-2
CASSESGSLGYGYTF
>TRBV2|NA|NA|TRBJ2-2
CASSWQGQGELFF
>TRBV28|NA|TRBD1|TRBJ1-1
CASSTLTGKDEFEAFF
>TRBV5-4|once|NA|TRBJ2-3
CASSLEGTDTQYF
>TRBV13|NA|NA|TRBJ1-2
CASSARGVYGYTF
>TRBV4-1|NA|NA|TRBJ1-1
CASSQAYSKGNTEAFF
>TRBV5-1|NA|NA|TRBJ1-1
CASSFGTKDTEAFF
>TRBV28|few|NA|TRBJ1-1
CASSSGTPNTEAFF
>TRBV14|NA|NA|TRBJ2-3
CASSQEDFTDTQYF
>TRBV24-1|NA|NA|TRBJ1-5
CATSDPTKGQPQHF
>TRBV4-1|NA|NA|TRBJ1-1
CASSLSPGGTEAFF